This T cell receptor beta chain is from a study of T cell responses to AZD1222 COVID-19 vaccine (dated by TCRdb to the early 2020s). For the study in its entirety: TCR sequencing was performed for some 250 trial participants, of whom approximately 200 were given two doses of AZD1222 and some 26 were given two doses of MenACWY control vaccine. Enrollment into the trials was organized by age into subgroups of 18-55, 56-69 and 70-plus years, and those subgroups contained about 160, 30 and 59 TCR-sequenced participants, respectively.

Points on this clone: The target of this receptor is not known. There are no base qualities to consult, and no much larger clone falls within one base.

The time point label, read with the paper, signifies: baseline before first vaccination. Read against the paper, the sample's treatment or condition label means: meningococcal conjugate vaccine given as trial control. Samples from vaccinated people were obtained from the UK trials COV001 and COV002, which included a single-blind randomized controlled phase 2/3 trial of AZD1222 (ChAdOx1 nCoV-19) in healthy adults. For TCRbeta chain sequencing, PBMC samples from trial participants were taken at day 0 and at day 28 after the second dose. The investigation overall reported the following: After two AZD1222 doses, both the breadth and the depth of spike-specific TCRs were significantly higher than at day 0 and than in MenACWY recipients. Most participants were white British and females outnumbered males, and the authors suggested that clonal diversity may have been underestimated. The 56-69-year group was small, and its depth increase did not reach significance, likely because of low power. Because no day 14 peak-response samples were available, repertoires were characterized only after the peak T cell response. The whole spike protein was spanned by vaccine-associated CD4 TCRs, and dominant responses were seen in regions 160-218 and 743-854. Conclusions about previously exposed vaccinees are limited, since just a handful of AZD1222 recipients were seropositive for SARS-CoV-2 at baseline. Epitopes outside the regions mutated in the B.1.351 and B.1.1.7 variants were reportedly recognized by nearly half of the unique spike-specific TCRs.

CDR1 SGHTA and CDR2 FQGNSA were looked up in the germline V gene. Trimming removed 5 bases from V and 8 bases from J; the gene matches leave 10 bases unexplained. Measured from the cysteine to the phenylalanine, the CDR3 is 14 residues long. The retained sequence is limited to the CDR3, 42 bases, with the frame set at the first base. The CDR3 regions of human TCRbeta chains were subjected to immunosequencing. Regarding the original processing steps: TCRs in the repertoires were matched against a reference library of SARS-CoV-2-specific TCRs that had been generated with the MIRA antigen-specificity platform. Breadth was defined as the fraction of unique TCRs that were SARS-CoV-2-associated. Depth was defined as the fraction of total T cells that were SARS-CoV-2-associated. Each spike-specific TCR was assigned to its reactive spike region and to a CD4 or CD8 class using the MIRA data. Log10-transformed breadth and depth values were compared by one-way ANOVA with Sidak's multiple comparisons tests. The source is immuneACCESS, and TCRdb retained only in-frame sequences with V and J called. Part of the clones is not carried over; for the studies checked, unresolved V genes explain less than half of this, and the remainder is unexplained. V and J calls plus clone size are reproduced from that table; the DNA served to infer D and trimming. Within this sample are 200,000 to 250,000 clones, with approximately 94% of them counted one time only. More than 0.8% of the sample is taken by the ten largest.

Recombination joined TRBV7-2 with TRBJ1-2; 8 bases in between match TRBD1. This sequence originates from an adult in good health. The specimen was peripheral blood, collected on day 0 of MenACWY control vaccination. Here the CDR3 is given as CASSPDRGVGGYTF. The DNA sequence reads TGTGCCAGCAGCCCCGACAGGGGCGTGGGGGGCTACACCTTC.